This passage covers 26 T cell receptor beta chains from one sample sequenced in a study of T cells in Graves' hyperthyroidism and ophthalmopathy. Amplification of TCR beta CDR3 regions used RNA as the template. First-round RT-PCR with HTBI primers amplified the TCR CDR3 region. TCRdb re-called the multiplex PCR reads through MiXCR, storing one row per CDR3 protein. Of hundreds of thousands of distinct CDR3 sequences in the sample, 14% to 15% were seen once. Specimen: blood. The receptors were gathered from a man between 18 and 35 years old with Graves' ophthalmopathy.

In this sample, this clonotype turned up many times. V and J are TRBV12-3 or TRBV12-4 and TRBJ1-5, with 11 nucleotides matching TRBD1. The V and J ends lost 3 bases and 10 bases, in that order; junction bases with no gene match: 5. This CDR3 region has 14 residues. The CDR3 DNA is TGTGCCAGCAGTTTTGGGACAGGGGGGGCCCCCCAGCATTTT. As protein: CASSFGTGGAPQHF.

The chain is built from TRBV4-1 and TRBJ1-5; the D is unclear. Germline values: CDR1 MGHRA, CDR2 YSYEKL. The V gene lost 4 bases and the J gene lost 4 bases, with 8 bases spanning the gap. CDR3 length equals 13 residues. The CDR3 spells CASSLQDNQPQHF. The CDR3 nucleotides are TGCGCCAGCAGCCTCCAGGATAATCAGCCCCAGCATTTT.

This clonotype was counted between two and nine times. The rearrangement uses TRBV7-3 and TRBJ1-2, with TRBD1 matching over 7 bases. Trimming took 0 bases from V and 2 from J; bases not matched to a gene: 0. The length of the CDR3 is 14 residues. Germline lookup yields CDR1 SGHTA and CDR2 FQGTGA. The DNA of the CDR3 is TGTGCCAGCAGCTTAACGGGACAGAACTATGGCTACACCTTC. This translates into CASSLTGQNYGYTF. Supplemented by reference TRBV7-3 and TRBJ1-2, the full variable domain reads GAGVSQTPSNKVTEKGKYVELRCDPISGHTALYWYRQSLGQGPEFLIYFQGTGAADDSGLPNDRFFAVRPEGSVSTLKIQRTERGDSAVYLCASSLTGQNYGYTFGSGTRLTVV.

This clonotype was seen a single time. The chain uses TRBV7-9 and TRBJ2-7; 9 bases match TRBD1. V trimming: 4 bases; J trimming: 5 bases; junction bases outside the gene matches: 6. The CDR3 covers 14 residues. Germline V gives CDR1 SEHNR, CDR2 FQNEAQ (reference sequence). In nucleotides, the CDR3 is TGTGCCAGCAGCTCTGGGACAGGGTGGGACGAGCAGTACTTC. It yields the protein CASSSGTGWDEQYF.

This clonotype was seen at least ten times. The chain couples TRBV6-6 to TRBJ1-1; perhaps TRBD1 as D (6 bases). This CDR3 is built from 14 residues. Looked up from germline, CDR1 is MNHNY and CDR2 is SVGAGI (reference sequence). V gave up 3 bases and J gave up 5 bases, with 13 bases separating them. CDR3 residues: CASSYGGRGTEAFF. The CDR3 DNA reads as TGTGCCAGCAGTTATGGGGGGCGAGGTACTGAAGCTTTCTTT.

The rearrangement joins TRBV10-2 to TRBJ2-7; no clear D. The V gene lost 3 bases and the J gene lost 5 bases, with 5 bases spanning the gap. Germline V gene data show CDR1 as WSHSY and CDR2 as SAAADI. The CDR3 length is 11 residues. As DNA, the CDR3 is TGCGCCAGCAGTGACATCCACGAGCAGTACTTC. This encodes CASSDIHEQYF.

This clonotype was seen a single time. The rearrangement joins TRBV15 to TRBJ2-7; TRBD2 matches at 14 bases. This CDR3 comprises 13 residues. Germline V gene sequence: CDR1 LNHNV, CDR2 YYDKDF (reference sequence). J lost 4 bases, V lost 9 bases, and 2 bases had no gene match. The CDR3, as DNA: TGTGCCACTGGGACTAGCGGGAGATACGAGCAGTACTTC. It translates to CATGTSGRYEQYF.

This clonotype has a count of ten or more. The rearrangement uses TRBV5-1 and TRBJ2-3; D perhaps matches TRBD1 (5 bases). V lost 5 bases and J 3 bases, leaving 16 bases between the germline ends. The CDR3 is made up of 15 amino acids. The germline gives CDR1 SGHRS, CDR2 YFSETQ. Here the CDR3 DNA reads TGCGCCAGCAGGCGCTTAGGGGTCCGTACAGATACGCAGTATTTT. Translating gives CASRRLGVRTDTQYF.

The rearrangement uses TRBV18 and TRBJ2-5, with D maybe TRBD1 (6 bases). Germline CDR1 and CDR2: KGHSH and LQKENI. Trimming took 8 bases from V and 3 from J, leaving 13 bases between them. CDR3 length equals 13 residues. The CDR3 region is CASDRTEEETQYF. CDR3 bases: TGTGCCAGCGACAGGACGGAGGAAGAGACCCAGTACTTC.

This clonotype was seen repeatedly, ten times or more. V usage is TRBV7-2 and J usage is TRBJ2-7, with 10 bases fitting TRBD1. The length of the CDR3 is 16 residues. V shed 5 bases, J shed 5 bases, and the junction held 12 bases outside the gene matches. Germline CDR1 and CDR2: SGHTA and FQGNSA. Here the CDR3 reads CASSLAPGQGTHEQYF. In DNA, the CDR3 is TGTGCCAGCAGCCTTGCTCCGGGACAGGGGACCCACGAGCAGTACTTC.

This CDR3 is CASGNRVEQPQHF. The CDR3 nucleotides are TGTGCCAGCGGGAACAGGGTGGAACAGCCCCAGCATTTT. The chain combines TRBV19 with TRBJ1-5; D is perhaps TRBD1 (6 bases). Trimming shortened V by 9 bases and J by 7 bases, and 16 bases separated the two germline ends. Germline assignment: CDR1 LNHDA and CDR2 SQIVND (reference sequence). This CDR3 comprises 13 residues.

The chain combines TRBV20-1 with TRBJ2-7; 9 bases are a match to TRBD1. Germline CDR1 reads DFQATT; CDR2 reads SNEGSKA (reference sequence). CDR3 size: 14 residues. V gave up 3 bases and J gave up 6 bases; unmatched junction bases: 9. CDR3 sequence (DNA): TGCAGTGCTAGGGCGGGACAGGGTCTTTCCGAGCAGTACTTC. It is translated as CSARAGQGLSEQYF.

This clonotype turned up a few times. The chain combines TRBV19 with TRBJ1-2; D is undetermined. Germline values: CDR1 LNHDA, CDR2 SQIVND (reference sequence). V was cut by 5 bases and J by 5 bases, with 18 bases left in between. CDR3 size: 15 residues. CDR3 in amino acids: CASSPRRELPYGYTF. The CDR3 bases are TGTGCCAGTAGTCCGCGGAGGGAACTTCCTTATGGCTACACCTTC.

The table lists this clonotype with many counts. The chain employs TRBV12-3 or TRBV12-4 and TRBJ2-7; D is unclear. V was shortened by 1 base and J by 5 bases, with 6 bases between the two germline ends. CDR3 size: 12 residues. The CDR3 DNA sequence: TGTGCCAGCAGTTTAGACTACCACGAGCAGTACTTC. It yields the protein CASSLDYHEQYF.

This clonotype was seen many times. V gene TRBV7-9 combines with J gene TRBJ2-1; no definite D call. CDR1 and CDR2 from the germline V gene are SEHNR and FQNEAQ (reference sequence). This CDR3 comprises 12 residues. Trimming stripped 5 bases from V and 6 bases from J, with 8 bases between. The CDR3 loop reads CASSLLLNEQFF. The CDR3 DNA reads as TGTGCCAGCAGCCTTCTTCTCAATGAGCAGTTCTTC.

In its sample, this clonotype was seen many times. The chain's CDR3 is CASSRGQGGGFGEQYF. Here the CDR3 DNA reads TGTGCCAGCAGCCGAGGACAGGGTGGAGGATTTGGCGAGCAGTACTTC. The chain recombines TRBV3-1 with TRBJ2-7; TRBD1 matches at 8 bases. With V trimmed by 4 bases and J by 6 bases, 14 bases remained unmatched. Germline CDR1 reads LGHDT; CDR2 reads YNNKEL (reference sequence). The CDR3 runs 16 residues.

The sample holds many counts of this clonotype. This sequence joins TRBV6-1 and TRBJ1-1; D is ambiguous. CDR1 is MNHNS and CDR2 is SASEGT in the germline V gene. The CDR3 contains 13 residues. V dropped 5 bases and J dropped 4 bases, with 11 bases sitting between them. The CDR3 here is CASSSGLTTEAFF. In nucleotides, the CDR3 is TGTGCCAGCAGTTCCGGGCTCACCACTGAAGCTTTCTTT.

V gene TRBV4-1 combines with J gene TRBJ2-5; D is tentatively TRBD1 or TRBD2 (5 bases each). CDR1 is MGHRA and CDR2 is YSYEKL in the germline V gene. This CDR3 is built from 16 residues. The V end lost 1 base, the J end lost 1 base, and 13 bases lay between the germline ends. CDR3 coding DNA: TGCGCCAGCAGCCAAGTCGCCGGGACCCCCCAAGAGACCCAGTACTTC. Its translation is CASSQVAGTPQETQYF.

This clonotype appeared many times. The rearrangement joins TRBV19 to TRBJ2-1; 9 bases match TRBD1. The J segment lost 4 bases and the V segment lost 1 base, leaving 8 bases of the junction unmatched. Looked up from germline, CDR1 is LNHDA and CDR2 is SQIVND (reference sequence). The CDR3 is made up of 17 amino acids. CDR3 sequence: CASSIGSGQGLYNEQFF. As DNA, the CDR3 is TGTGCCAGTAGTATAGGATCAGGACAGGGGCTATACAATGAGCAGTTCTTC.

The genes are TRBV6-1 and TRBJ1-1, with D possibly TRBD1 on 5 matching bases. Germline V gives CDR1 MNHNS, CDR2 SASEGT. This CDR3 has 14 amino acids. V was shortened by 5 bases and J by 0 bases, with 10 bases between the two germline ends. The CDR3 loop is CASSPGTLNTEAFF. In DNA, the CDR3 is TGTGCCAGCAGTCCCGGGACGCTGAACACTGAAGCTTTCTTT.

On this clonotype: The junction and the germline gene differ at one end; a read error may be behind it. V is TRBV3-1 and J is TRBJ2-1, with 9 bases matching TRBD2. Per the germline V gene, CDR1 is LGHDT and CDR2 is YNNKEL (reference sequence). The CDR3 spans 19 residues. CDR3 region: CASSQVVSGGKSSHNEQFF. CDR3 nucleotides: TGTGCCAGCAGCCAAGTGGTTAGCGGGGGAAAAAGCTCCCACAATGAGCAGTTCTTC.

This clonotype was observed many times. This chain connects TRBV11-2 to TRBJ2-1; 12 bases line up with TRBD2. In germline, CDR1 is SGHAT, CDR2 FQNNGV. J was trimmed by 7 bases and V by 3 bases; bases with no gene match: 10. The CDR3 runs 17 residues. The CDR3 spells CASSFPNLAGGLNEQFF. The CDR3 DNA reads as TGTGCCAGCAGCTTTCCCAATCTAGCGGGAGGGTTGAATGAGCAGTTCTTC.

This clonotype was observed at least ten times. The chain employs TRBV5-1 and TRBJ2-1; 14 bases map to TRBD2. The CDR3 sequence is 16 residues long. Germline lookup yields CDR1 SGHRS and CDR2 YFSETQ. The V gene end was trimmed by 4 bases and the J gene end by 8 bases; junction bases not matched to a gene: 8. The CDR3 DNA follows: TGCGCCAGCAGCACGGGACTAGCGGGAGTACGCGATGAGCAGTTCTTC. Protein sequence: CASSTGLAGVRDEQFF.

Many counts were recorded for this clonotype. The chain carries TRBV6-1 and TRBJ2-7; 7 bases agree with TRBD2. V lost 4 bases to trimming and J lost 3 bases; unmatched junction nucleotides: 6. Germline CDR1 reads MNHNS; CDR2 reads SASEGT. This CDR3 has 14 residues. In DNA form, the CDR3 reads TGTGCCAGCAGTGCCGGGACTATGCTCTACGAGCAGTACTTC. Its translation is CASSAGTMLYEQYF.

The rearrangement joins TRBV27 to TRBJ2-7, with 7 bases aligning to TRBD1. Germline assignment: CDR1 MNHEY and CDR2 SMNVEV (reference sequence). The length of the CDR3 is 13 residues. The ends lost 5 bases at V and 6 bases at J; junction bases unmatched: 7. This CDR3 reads CASSPRRQGEQYF. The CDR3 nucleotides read TGTGCCAGCAGTCCCCGACGACAGGGCGAGCAGTACTTC.

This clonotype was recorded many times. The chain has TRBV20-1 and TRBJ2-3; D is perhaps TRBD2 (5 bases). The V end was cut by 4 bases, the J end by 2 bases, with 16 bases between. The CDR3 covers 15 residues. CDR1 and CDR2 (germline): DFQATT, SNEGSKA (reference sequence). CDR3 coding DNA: TGCAGTGCTAAAGTGGGGAGCGGAGTCACAGATACGCAGTATTTT. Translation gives CSAKVGSGVTDTQYF.